This TCR beta chain came from a study of cytomegalovirus exposure and HLA in healthy donors (dated by TCRdb to 2016 to 2017). For the wider study: A later analysis indicated that the roughly 120 validation repertoires were generated on the platform also employed for the 720 or so repertoires of the first cohort. In addition to the first cohort of 666 subjects, a separate validation cohort of 130 or so different subjects was used. The study was designed to test whether signatures of past pathogen exposure could be identified by cataloging public T cell receptors. To predict cytomegalovirus infection status, the study brought together high-throughput TCR immunosequencing, statistical association of individual TCRs with disease status, and machine learning.

Library method: the immunoSEQ multiplex PCR assay. In the authors' own workflow: To diagnose cytomegalovirus status from the catalog of TCR beta chain sequences, a statistical classification framework was built. This immuneACCESS table, as held by TCRdb, lists in-frame sequences with V and J called but not all clones. Of the missing ones, under half trace to an unresolved V gene in checked studies; the others have no known cause. The DNA gave D and trimming, while V, J and clone size come from that table. This sample comprises some 59,000 clones, roughly nine tenths of them detected only once. The ten top clones hold 15% of the sample. The germline V gene sets CDR1 to MDHEN and CDR2 to SYDVKM. Compared with germline, V lacks 5 bases and J lacks 5 bases; bases without a gene match: 7. From the cysteine up to the phenylalanine, the CDR3 has a length of 14 residues. Only the CDR3 DNA stays, 42 bases, in frame from base 1.

Donors formed part of the validation cohort, which comprised 120 subjects and was distinct from the first cohort of 666 subjects. Summary of the overall study and its limitations: Of the cluster scores, approximately 95% were above 0 in a later analysis, which found that TCRs clustered in the first cohort also tended to co-occur in the approximately 120 validation repertoires. The study gave a list of 150 to 200 TCR beta chains associated with cytomegalovirus. While some public TCRs were present in many individuals, most TCR sequences turned up only very rarely across donors. A later analysis had no HLA typing for the validation cohort, so co-occurrence there was scored across all 130 or so repertoires. The authors suggested that the approach could potentially be generalized to other disease states and immunological phenotypes. Three of the identified cytomegalovirus-associated TCR beta chains were confirmed in vitro to be specific for cytomegalovirus antigens. In both the original and validation cohorts, the classifier was reported to diagnose cytomegalovirus status with high specificity and sensitivity.

Details on this clone: Its antigen specificity is not known. The sample holds no much larger clone one base away, and base qualities are not on file.

The sample taken for sequencing was PBMCs. The receptor chain draws on TRBV28 and TRBJ2-5, and 8 bases in between align with TRBD1. The sequence derives from a woman aged 18-29 years in good health and CMV-seronegative. The nucleotides read TGTGCCAGCAGTGTGACAGGGGACTCGGAGACCCAGTACTTC. Translated, this is CASSVTGDSETQYF.